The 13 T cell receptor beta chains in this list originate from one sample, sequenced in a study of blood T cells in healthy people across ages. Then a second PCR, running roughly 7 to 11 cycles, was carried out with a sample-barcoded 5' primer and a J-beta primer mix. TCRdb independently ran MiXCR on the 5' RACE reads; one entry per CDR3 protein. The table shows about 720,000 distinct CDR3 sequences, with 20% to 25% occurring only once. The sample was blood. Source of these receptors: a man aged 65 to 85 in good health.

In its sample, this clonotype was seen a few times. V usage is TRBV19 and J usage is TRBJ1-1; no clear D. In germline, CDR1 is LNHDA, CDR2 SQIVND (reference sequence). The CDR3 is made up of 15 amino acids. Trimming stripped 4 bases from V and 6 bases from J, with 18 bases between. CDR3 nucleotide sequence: TGTGCCAGTAGTAAAGAAGGGATTGGGGAGGCTGAAGCTTTCTTT. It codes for CASSKEGIGEAEAFF. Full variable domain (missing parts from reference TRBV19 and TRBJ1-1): DGGITQSPKYLFRKEGQNVTLSCEQNLNHDAMYWYRQDPGQGLRLIYYSQIVNDFQKGDIAEGYSVSREKKESFPLTVTSAQKNPTAFYLCASSKEGIGEAEAFFGQGTRLTVV.

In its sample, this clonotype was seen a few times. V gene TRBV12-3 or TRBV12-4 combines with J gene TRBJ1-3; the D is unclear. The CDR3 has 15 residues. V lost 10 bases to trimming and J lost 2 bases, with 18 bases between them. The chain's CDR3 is CAIRAPTPPGNTIYF. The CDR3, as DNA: TGTGCCATACGGGCCCCGACTCCCCCTGGAAACACCATATATTTT.

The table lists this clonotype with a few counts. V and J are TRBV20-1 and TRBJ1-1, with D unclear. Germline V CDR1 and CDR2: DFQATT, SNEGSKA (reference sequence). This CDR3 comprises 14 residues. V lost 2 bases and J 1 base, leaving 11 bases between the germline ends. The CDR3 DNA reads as TGCAGTGCTAGATCGAGATATGAGAACACTGAAGCTTTCTTT. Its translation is CSARSRYENTEAFF.

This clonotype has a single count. CDR3 amino acids: CASSLPPGLASYEQYF. As DNA, the CDR3 is TGTGCCAGCAGTTTGCCCCCGGGACTAGCCTCCTACGAGCAGTACTTC. This chain connects TRBV7-2 to TRBJ2-7; 9 bases align to TRBD2. The CDR3 covers 16 residues. Germline V gene sequence: CDR1 SGHTA, CDR2 FQGNSA. The junction had 9 bases not matched to a gene; V was cut back by 6 bases and J by 0 bases.

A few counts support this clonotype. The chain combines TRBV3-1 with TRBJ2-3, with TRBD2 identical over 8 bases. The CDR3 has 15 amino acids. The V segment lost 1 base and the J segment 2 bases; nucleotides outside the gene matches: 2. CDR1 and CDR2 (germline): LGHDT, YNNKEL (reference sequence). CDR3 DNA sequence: TGTGCCAGCAGCCAAGGGGGACTAGACACAGATACGCAGTATTTT. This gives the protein CASSQGGLDTDTQYF.

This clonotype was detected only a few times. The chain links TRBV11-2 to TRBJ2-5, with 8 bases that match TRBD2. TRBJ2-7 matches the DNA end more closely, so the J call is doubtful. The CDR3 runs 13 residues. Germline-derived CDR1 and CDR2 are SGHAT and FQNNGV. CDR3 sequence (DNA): TGTGCCAGCAGCCGAACTAGCGGATACGAGCAGTACGTC. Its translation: CASSRTSGYEQYV.

This CDR3 reads CASSQEATGRNEQFF. CDR3 nucleotides: TGCGCCAGCAGCCAAGAGGCCACAGGACGCAATGAGCAGTTCTTC. The V gene is TRBV4-1, the J gene TRBJ2-1, with D possibly TRBD1 on 5 matching bases. Germline V gene lookup returns CDR1 MGHRA and CDR2 YSYEKL. V lost 0 bases to trimming and J lost 6 bases, with 12 bases between them. This CDR3 contains 15 residues.

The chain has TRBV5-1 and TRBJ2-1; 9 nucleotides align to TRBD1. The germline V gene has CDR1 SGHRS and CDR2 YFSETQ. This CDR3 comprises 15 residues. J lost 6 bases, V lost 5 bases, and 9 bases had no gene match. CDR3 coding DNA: TGCGCCAGCAGTCCCGGGACAGGGTTTCCCAATGAGCAGTTCTTC. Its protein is CASSPGTGFPNEQFF.

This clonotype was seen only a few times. CDR3 region: CASSFGRGAYEQYV. CDR3 DNA sequence: TGTGCCAGCAGCTTTGGGAGGGGCGCCTACGAGCAGTACGTC. The chain combines TRBV7-9 with TRBJ2-5; 7 bases fit TRBD2. With the DNA end fitting TRBJ2-7 better, the J assignment may be wrong. Germline-derived CDR1 and CDR2 are SEHNR and FQNEAQ (reference sequence). The CDR3 spans 14 residues.

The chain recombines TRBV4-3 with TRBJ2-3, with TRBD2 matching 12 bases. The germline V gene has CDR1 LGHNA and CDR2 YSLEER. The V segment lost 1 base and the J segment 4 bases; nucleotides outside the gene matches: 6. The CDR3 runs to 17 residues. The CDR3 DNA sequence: TGCGCCAGCAGCCAAGCCCTAGCGGGAGGGCCAGCAGATACGCAGTATTTT. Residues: CASSQALAGGPADTQYF.

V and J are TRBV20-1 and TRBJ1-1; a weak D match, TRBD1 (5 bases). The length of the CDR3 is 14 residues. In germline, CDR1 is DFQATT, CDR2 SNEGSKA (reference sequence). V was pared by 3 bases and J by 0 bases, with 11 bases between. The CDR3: CSARYQGMNTEAFF. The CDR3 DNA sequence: TGCAGTGCTAGGTACCAGGGCATGAACACTGAAGCTTTCTTT.

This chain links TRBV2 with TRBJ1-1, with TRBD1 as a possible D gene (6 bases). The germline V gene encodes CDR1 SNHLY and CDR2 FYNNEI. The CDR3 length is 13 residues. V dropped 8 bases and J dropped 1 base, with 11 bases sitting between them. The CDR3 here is CASWDIANTEAFF. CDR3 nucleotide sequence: TGTGCCAGCTGGGACATAGCGAACACTGAAGCTTTCTTT.

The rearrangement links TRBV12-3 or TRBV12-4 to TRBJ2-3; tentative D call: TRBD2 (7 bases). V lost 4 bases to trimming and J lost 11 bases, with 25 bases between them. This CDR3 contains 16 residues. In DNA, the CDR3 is TGTGCCAGCAGTTGGGGGGGCGGGGTGGGCACAGATGTGCAGTATTTT. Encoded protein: CASSWGGGVGTDVQYF.